The rows below give T cell receptor beta chains drawn from one sample of a study of Graves' ophthalmopathy and Graves' hyperthyroidism. TCRdb reanalysed the multiplex PCR reads using MiXCR and keeps one entry per CDR3 protein. Of fewer than 250,000 distinct CDR3 sequences detected, roughly 27% appear once; the ten largest clones hold approximately 9.1%. Sequenced sample: peripheral blood. Receptor source: a man aged 50 to 59 with Graves' ophthalmopathy. The CDR3 runs from the conserved cysteine through the conserved F or W. Fields, in order: CDR3 protein, J gene, V gene.

CASSVVRSGETPDRYF | TRBJ2-7 | TRBV9
CASSEELAGVEEQYF | TRBJ2-7 | TRBV2
CAISESGPPIGVYEQYF | TRBJ2-7 | TRBV10-3
CASRSDSYEQYF | TRBJ2-7 | TRBV5-1
CASSRGETSGYEQYF | TRBJ2-7 | TRBV27
CASSEEGGYGYTF | TRBJ1-2 | TRBV7-3
CARGPWERGPEAFF | TRBJ1-1 | TRBV11-3
CASSDRQGGSPLHF | TRBJ1-6 | TRBV12-3/TRBV12-4
CASSSLTGGEQYF | TRBJ2-7 | TRBV7-9
CASSFDLFNNSPLHF | TRBJ1-6 | TRBV28
CASSFGEPQHF | TRBJ1-5 | TRBV12-3/TRBV12-4
CASTQPEAFF | TRBJ1-1 | TRBV6-1
CASSLGLLNSPLHF | TRBJ1-6 | TRBV28
CASGTENYGYTF | TRBJ1-2 | TRBV2
CASSEKGLAETFF | TRBJ1-1 | TRBV6-1
CASSLSRNYGYTF | TRBJ1-2 | TRBV7-9
CASRGREGPYEQYF | TRBJ2-7 | TRBV12-3/TRBV12-4
CASNGVAGVGAGELFF | TRBJ2-2 | TRBV27
CASSIDRYEQYF | TRBJ2-7 | TRBV5-1
CSARVYRDSVWTEAFF | TRBJ1-1 | TRBV20-1
CASSPGGQYEQYF | TRBJ2-7 | TRBV7-8
CASSPGLAEETQYF | TRBJ2-5 | TRBV12-3/TRBV12-4
CASSLDRDGQPQHF | TRBJ1-5 | TRBV27
CASSFRRTGNMNTEAFF | TRBJ1-1 | TRBV12-3/TRBV12-4
CSVEARGRTETQYF | TRBJ2-5 | TRBV29-1
CASSPGGIFETQYF | TRBJ2-5 | TRBV2
CASSLTGIEETQYF | TRBJ2-5 | TRBV11-2
CASSRRDREGWTQYF | TRBJ2-5 | TRBV28
CASSLAEQRETQYF | TRBJ2-5 | TRBV7-2
CATGGRGARQETQYF | TRBJ2-5 | TRBV24-1
CATTHSGKWLGTDTQYF | TRBJ2-3 | TRBV28
CSAGQGENSPLHF | TRBJ1-6 | TRBV29-1
CASSPAGSSGANVLTF | TRBJ2-6 | TRBV25-1
CASSYRDSPNYGYTF | TRBJ1-2 | TRBV6-2/TRBV6-3
CATQLAGFLQETQYF | TRBJ2-5 | TRBV6-2/TRBV6-3
CSARHPHTEAFF | TRBJ1-1 | TRBV20-1
CASSEYRGGYEQYF | TRBJ2-7 | TRBV5-8
CSGVVGASDIQYF | TRBJ2-4 | TRBV29-1
CASRFRTGDTEAFF | TRBJ1-1 | TRBV12-3/TRBV12-4
CASSHDLSYEQYF | TRBJ2-7 | TRBV5-6
CASSAGLTEAFF | TRBJ1-1 | TRBV27
CASSFRGRRYEQYF | TRBJ2-7 | TRBV28
CASSYSSGTRKTQYF | TRBJ2-5 | TRBV6-2/TRBV6-3
CAISGGSYEQYF | TRBJ2-7 | TRBV28
CASSSSGPRPPEAFF | TRBJ1-1 | TRBV6-5
CASSEAVGLAGGPETQYF | TRBJ2-5 | TRBV6-1
CASRPTEGETQYF | TRBJ2-5 | TRBV27